The 3 T cell receptor beta chains reported below all come from one sample, sequenced in a study of beta chain features in type 1 diabetes. Investigators reverse transcribed all isolated RNA, so they sequenced expressed TCRB transcripts. Repertoires were generated with immunoSEQ multiplex PCR, while TCRdb's copy carries only in-frame clones and drops some. Of more than 300,000 clones listed, roughly 12% are singletons. The sequenced sample consisted of naive CD4+ T cells from blood. All receptors derive from a man younger than 35 in good health.

This clone has only a few counts. This rearrangement joins TRBV14 to TRBJ2-2; tentative D call: TRBD1 (6 bases). CDR3 size: 15 residues. Trimming cost V 8 bases and J 0 bases, with 13 bases left between them. Germline CDR1 and CDR2: SGHDN and FVKESK. The CDR3 nucleotides are TGTGCCAGCCGGCCGGGACACACGAACACCGGGGAGCTGTTTTTT. Translating gives CASRPGHTNTGELFF.

This clone was seen a handful of times. The gene calls are TRBV20-1 and TRBJ1-5; perhaps TRBD1 as D (6 bases). In germline, CDR1 is DFQATT, CDR2 SNEGSKA (reference sequence). Trimming left V 5 bases short and J 7 bases short, with 9 bases between. This CDR3 has 11 amino acids. In DNA, the CDR3 is TGCAGTGCTGAGAGGGGGCAGCCCCAGCATTTT. This sequence encodes CSAERGQPQHF.

This clone appeared many times. The chain combines TRBV29-1 with TRBJ1-1; D is undetermined. There are 13 residues in the CDR3. Germline CDR1 reads SQVTM; CDR2 reads ANQGSEA. The V end lost 6 bases, the J end lost 4 bases, and 15 bases lay between the germline ends. The CDR3 DNA is TGCAGCGTAGCCCAAATTGTGTCCACTGAAGCTTTCTTT. Protein: CSVAQIVSTEAFF. Full variable domain (rest looked up from reference TRBV29-1 and TRBJ1-1): SAVISQKPSRDICQRGTSLTIQCQVDSQVTMMFWYRQQPGQSLTLIATANQGSEATYESGFVIDKFPISRPNLTFSTLTVSNMSPEDSSIYLCSVAQIVSTEAFFGQGTRLTVV.